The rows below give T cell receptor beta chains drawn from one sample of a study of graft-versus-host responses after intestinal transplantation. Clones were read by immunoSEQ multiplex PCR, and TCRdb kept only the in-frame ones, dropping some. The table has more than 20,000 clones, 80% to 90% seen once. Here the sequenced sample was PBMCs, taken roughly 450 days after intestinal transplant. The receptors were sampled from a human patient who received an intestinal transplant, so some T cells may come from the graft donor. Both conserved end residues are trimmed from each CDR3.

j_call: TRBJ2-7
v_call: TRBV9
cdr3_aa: ASSSGTVSYEQY

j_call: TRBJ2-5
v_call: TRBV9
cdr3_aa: ASSVDQTQY

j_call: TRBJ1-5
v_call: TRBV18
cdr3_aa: ASSSGNQPQH

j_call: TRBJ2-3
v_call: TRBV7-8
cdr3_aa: ASSLETGQDEDTQY

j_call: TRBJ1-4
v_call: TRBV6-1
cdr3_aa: ASRDRVEEKLF

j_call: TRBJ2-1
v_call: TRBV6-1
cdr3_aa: ASSEARGLPGGEQF

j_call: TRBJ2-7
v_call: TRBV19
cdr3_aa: ASSGGHGSSYEQY

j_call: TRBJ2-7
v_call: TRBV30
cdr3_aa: ACEGRAYEQY

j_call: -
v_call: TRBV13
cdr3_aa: ASSSGPGPGEPHSYEQY

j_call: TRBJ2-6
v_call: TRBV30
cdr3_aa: AWSVASAGANVLT

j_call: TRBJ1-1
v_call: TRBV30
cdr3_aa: AWSAGFEAF

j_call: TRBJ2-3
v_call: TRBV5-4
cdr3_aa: ASSPRVGGTLDTQY

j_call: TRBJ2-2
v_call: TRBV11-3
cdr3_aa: ASSLVNTGELF

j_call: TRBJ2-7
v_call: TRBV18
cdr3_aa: ASSPKGYGYEQY

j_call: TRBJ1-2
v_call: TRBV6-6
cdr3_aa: ASSSSRGYT

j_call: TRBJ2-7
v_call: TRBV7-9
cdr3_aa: ASSLPESYEQY

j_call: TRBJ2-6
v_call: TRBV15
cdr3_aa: ATSRGGTGANVLT

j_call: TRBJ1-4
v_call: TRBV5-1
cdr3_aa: ASSLGGGEKLF

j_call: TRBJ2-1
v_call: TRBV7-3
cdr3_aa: ASSLSPPWRSPYNEQF

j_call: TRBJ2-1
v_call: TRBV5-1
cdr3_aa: ASSLEGRAGQGNEQF

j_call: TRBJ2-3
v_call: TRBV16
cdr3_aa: ASSQARLAGGHRSAQY

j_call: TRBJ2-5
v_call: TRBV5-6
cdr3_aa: ASSLAASGGETQY

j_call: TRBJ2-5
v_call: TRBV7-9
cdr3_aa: ASSLGVLAQETQY

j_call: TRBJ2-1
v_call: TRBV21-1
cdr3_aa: ASIPREREFYNEQF

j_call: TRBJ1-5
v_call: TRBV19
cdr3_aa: ASSPTRYREPQH

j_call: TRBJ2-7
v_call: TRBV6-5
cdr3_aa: ASSFRDRGLYEQY

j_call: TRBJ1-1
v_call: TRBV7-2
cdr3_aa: ASSSWGGRTEAF

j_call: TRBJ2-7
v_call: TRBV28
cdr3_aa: ASSPFMTSGRPNLYEQY